These 12 T cell receptor beta chains originate from one sample sequenced in a study of cytomegalovirus exposure and HLA in healthy donors. PCR was performed using 60 Vbeta and 13 Jbeta primers. Generated by immunoSEQ multiplex PCR, the TCRdb table keeps only in-frame clones and is missing some. The sample consists of around 150,000 clones, about 81% of them appearing once. Sequencing was performed on PBMCs. These receptors were collected from a girl aged 10-17 years in good health and CMV-seropositive.

The chain couples TRBV29-1 to TRBJ1-1, with D unclear. Germline assignment: CDR1 SQVTM and CDR2 ANQGSEA. This CDR3 has 16 amino acids. V was clipped by 2 bases and J by 3 bases, with 19 bases between them. In DNA, the CDR3 is TGCAGCGTTGAAAGTGAAAACCACGCGGAGGACACTGAAGCTTTCTTT. This encodes CSVESENHAEDTEAFF.

This chain joins TRBV5-6 and TRBJ1-2, with TRBD1 matching 11 bases. Germline V gene sequence: CDR1 SGHDT, CDR2 YYEEEE. This CDR3 comprises 14 residues. Unmatched junction bases numbered 3, after V lost 4 bases and J lost 4 bases. The CDR3 sequence is CASSTGQGAYGYTF. CDR3 bases: TGTGCCAGCAGCACCGGACAGGGGGCCTATGGCTACACCTTC.

This rearrangement joins TRBV5-6 to TRBJ1-1; a weak D match, TRBD1 (6 bases). CDR1 SGHDT and CDR2 YYEEEE come from the germline V gene. V was clipped by 9 bases and J by 0 bases, with 12 bases between them. This CDR3 comprises 13 residues. The CDR3 coding sequence is TGTGCCACCCGAACAGGGTTGAACACTGAAGCTTTCTTT. Protein sequence: CATRTGLNTEAFF.

The V call is TRBV9, the J call TRBJ2-7, with D tentatively TRBD1 (5 bases). Germline V gene lookup returns CDR1 SGDLS and CDR2 YYNGEE. The CDR3 runs 14 residues. Deletions cut 4 bases from V and 3 bases from J, with 14 bases between. The DNA for the CDR3 is TGTGCCAGCAGCCCAACCCAGGGTGTCTACGAGCAGTACTTC. Its protein product is CASSPTQGVYEQYF.

Concerning this clone itself: At the DNA level, this CDR3 is encoded by other sequences in the same sample as well. The gene calls are TRBV27 and TRBJ1-1; D may be TRBD1 (5 bases). Looked up from germline, CDR1 is MNHEY and CDR2 is SMNVEV (reference sequence). The CDR3 is made up of 13 amino acids. Trimming stripped 4 bases from V and 0 bases from J, with 6 bases between. The CDR3 DNA is TGTGCCAGCAGTTCACAGGTGAACACTGAAGCTTTCTTT. It is translated as CASSSQVNTEAFF.

This clone was observed a single time. This chain links TRBV7-9 with TRBJ2-1, with TRBD2 identical over 7 bases. V lost 8 bases, J lost 4 bases, and 14 bases stayed unmatched. Germline V gives CDR1 SEHNR, CDR2 FQNEAQ (reference sequence). The CDR3 is 16 amino acids. In DNA form, the CDR3 reads TGTGCCAGCCGAAAGGCGGGCGGGAGCATTTACAATGAGCAGTTCTTC. Encoded protein: CASRKAGGSIYNEQFF.

This clone was seen just once. The J gene is TRBJ2-7, the V gene TRBV9, with no clear D. The CDR3 runs 15 residues. Trimming pared 3 bases from V and 3 bases from J, leaving 16 bases between. CDR1 and CDR2 (germline): SGDLS, YYNGEE. CDR3 nucleotides: TGTGCCAGCAGCGAGAGCCCCCCCCGCCTCTACGAGCAGTACTTC. It specifies CASSESPPRLYEQYF.

This clone was seen only a few times. The chain combines TRBV11-2 with TRBJ1-1; no reliable D call. Germline V gene sequence: CDR1 SGHAT, CDR2 FQNNGV. Trimming removed 1 base at V and 1 base at J, with 16 bases between. The length of the CDR3 is 17 residues. The CDR3 protein is CASSLGIRHRRNTEAFF. For the CDR3, the DNA is TGTGCCAGCAGCTTAGGTATACGCCACAGAAGGAACACTGAAGCTTTCTTT. The variable domain in full, with the rest retrieved from reference TRBV11-2 and TRBJ1-1, is EAGVAQSPRYKIIEKRQSVAFWCNPISGHATLYWYQQILGQGPKLLIQFQNNGVVDDSQLPKDRFSAERLKGVDSTLKIQPAKLEDSAVYLCASSLGIRHRRNTEAFFGQGTRLTVV.

V gene TRBV9 combines with J gene TRBJ2-3; TRBD2 might be the D (7 bases). This CDR3 has 16 amino acids. Germline V lookup: CDR1 SGDLS, CDR2 YYNGEE. V was pared by 0 bases and J by 2 bases, with 13 bases between. DNA of the CDR3: TGTGCCAGCAGCGTAGGGCGGGGGCGGGACACAGATACGCAGTATTTT. Its translation is CASSVGRGRDTDTQYF.

The V and J genes are TRBV5-1 and TRBJ2-5; D remains ambiguous. CDR1 SGHRS and CDR2 YFSETQ come from the germline V gene. The CDR3 spans 14 residues. With 3 bases removed from V and 2 bases from J, the gap between germline ends came to 11 bases. CDR3 bases: TGCGCCAGCAGCTGGGCCGCGACACAAGAGACCCAGTACTTC. Its protein is CASSWAATQETQYF.

CDR3 sequence reads: CAWSRSRVWGTDTQYF. For the CDR3, the DNA is TGTGCCTGGAGCCGGTCGAGGGTTTGGGGCACAGATACGCAGTATTTT. The chain combines TRBV30 with TRBJ2-3, with D perhaps TRBD2 (5 bases). This CDR3 region has 16 residues. Germline CDR1 reads GTSNPN; CDR2 reads SVGIG (reference sequence). Trimming shortened V by 3 bases and J by 1 base, and 17 bases separated the two germline ends.

This chain joins TRBV19 and TRBJ2-1, with 9 bases matching TRBD2. The junction had 6 bases not matched to a gene; V was cut back by 5 bases and J by 4 bases. Germline loops: CDR1 LNHDA, CDR2 SQIVND (reference sequence). This CDR3 region has 15 residues. The CDR3 sequence: CASSLLAGTYNEQFF. For the CDR3, the DNA is TGTGCCAGTAGTCTCCTAGCGGGGACTTACAATGAGCAGTTCTTC.